These 8 T cell receptor beta chains were all obtained from the same sample, sequenced in a study of blood T cell repertoires in COVID-19. The protocol was immunoSEQ multiplex PCR, while the TCRdb copy is restricted to in-frame clones and leaves out a portion. The sample includes tens of thousands of clones, roughly 85% of them seen just once. The sample comprised peripheral blood. The origin of the receptors is a human donor in a cohort sampled during active COVID-19.

The rearrangement links TRBV18 to TRBJ1-5; no definite D call. The germline V and J ends were trimmed by 3 bases and 3 bases, with 12 bases remaining between them. The CDR3 consists of 15 residues. CDR1 and CDR2 (germline): KGHSH, LQKENI. CDR3 nucleotide sequence: TGTGCCAGCTCACCGGTACAGAGCTCCAATCAGCCCCAGCATTTT. As protein: CASSPVQSSNQPQHF.

The chain joins TRBV20-1 to TRBJ1-2; TRBD1 matches 10 bases. CDR1 and CDR2 from the germline V gene are DFQATT and SNEGSKA (reference sequence). V shed 3 bases and J 2 bases; nucleotides not matched to a gene: 3. The CDR3 sequence is 14 residues long. The CDR3 DNA is TGCAGTGCTAGTAGGGGACAGGGGAACTATGGCTACACCTTC. Its protein is CSASRGQGNYGYTF.

The sample holds a few counts of this clone. CDR3 sequence: CASSFGRGHTGELFF. The CDR3 region has the DNA TGTGCCAGCAGTTTCGGCAGGGGGCACACCGGGGAGCTGTTTTTT. The chain links TRBV28 to TRBJ2-2, with 8 bases identical to TRBD1. V was pared by 3 bases and J by 3 bases, with 3 bases of the junction left unmatched. This CDR3 has 15 residues. CDR1 MDHEN and CDR2 SYDVKM come from the germline V gene.

This chain joins TRBV3-1 (or the pseudogene TRBV3-2) and TRBJ2-7, with D perhaps TRBD2 (6 bases). V was trimmed by 1 base and J by 5 bases, leaving 15 bases between them. Germline values: CDR1 LGHDT, CDR2 YNNKEL (reference sequence). The CDR3 is 15 amino acids. CDR3 amino acids: CASSQGASVLHEQYF. Here the CDR3 DNA reads TGTGCCAGCAGCCAAGGGGCTAGCGTTCTCCACGAGCAGTACTTC.

This clone was observed a handful of times. The chain uses TRBV3-1 (or the pseudogene TRBV3-2) and TRBJ1-2, with D possibly matching TRBD1 (5 bases). Trimming removed 4 bases at V and 8 bases at J, with 17 bases between. Germline V lookup: CDR1 LGHDT, CDR2 YNNKEL (reference sequence). The CDR3 runs 14 residues. The CDR3 DNA sequence: TGTGCCAGCAGCCTCGGCCCCGGGGGAATGGGCTACACCTTC. Translating it yields CASSLGPGGMGYTF.

The chain joins TRBV6-5 to TRBJ2-2, with unresolved D. The germline V and J ends were trimmed by 0 bases and 7 bases, with 9 bases remaining between them. Germline V CDR1 and CDR2: MNHEY, SVGAGI. The CDR3 loop spans 14 amino acids. The CDR3 DNA follows: TGTGCCAGCAGTTACTCGACGACTGTCGGGGAGCTGTTTTTT. It specifies CASSYSTTVGELFF.

This chain links TRBV6-6 with TRBJ1-1; no definite D call. Germline lookup yields CDR1 MNHNY and CDR2 SVGAGI (reference sequence). The CDR3 contains 12 residues. V was cut by 0 bases and J by 8 bases, with 7 bases left in between. CDR3 sequence (DNA): TGTGCCAGCAGTTACTCGAATCGGGAAGCTTTCTTT. It encodes CASSYSNREAFF.

This clone appeared a single time. The V call is TRBV5-6, the J call TRBJ1-2; 7 nucleotides agree with TRBD1. The CDR3 contains 13 residues. The junction had 5 bases not matched to a gene; V was cut back by 2 bases and J by 7 bases. Germline V gene data show CDR1 as SGHDT and CDR2 as YYEEEE. The CDR3 nucleotides read TGTGCCAGCAGCTTAGACAGGGAGAGTGGCTACACCTTC. This codes for CASSLDRESGYTF.